Below, 27 T cell receptor beta chains from the same sample are listed, as sequenced in a study of blood T cell repertoires in COVID-19. Method: immunoSEQ multiplex PCR; TCRdb's copy keeps in-frame clones and lacks some. Of roughly 21,000 clones in the sample, roughly 80% were seen once. The specimen was peripheral blood. Source of these receptors: a human donor in a cohort sampled during active COVID-19.

In its sample, this clone is medium-sized. The chain carries TRBV28 and TRBJ1-5; 11 bases agree with TRBD1. The CDR3 is 18 amino acids. CDR1 and CDR2 (germline): MDHEN, SYDVKM. V shed 3 bases, J shed 1 base, and the junction held 8 bases outside the gene matches. The CDR3 nucleotides are TGTGCCAGCAGTTTGTCGGGACAGGGGGAGTTAAGCAATCAGCCCCAGCATTTT. It codes for CASSLSGQGELSNQPQHF.

This clone has more than one count but fewer than ten. The chain links TRBV6-5 to TRBJ1-4; no clear D gene. The length of the CDR3 is 15 residues. V was cut by 7 bases and J by 2 bases, with 14 bases left in between. Germline CDR1 and CDR2: MNHEY and SVGAGI. The CDR3 DNA follows: TGTGCCAGCAACCTTTTACTTCTTACTAATGAAAAACTGTTTTTT. Protein product: CASNLLLLTNEKLFF.

The chain couples TRBV13 to TRBJ2-1, with TRBD2 matching over 10 bases. The CDR3 spans 15 residues. With V trimmed by 5 bases and J by 4 bases, 5 bases remained unmatched. Germline V gene sequence: CDR1 PRHDT, CDR2 FYEKMQ (reference sequence). The DNA for the CDR3 is TGTGCCAGCAGCCGTAGCGGGGGGATTTACAATGAGCAGTTCTTC. This sequence encodes CASSRSGGIYNEQFF.

This chain links TRBV28 with TRBJ1-2; D unclear. V was shortened by 5 bases and J by 5 bases, with 9 bases between the two germline ends. Germline V gene lookup returns CDR1 MDHEN and CDR2 SYDVKM. The CDR3 is made up of 12 amino acids. CDR3 in DNA: TGTGCCAGCAGTCAGAATCCGTATGGCTACACCTTC. It encodes CASSQNPYGYTF.

This clone has just a few counts. The chain employs TRBV6-6 and TRBJ1-2; D is unresolved. With 6 bases removed from V and 4 bases from J, the gap between germline ends came to 15 bases. This CDR3 spans 14 amino acids. The germline CDR1 and CDR2 sequences are MNHNY and SVGAGI (reference sequence). The CDR3 sequence: CASSHGTGSYGYTF. In DNA form, the CDR3 reads TGTGCCAGCAGCCACGGTACGGGAAGCTATGGCTACACCTTC.

The gene calls are TRBV19 and TRBJ1-1; TRBD1 agrees at 7 bases. Trimming removed 4 bases from V and 1 base from J; junction bases left unmatched: 3. Germline CDR1 and CDR2: LNHDA and SQIVND (reference sequence). The CDR3 has 14 residues. CDR3 region: CASSTGTENTEAFF. As DNA, the CDR3 is TGTGCCAGTAGTACCGGGACAGAGAACACTGAAGCTTTCTTT.

The CDR3 is CASSYRVTGGGRGYTF. The CDR3 region has the DNA TGTGCCAGCAGTTACCGGGTTACAGGGGGCGGTCGTGGCTACACCTTC. The rearrangement links TRBV6-5 to TRBJ1-2, with 9 bases lining up with TRBD1. The CDR3 length is 16 residues. Germline CDR1 reads MNHEY; CDR2 reads SVGAGI. V lost 2 bases, J lost 7 bases, and 11 bases stayed unmatched.

The rearrangement links TRBV6-2 or TRBV6-3 to TRBJ1-1, with D unresolved. Germline CDR1 and CDR2: MNHEY and SVGEGT. This CDR3 region has 13 residues. The germline V and J ends were trimmed by 2 bases and 4 bases, with 8 bases remaining between them. CDR3 DNA: TGTGCCAGCAGTTACAGGAGTTCCACTGAAGCTTTCTTT. Translating gives CASSYRSSTEAFF.

The chain carries TRBV9 and TRBJ1-3; 9 positions match TRBD1. Unmatched junction bases numbered 14, after V lost 0 bases and J lost 7 bases. The CDR3 totals 18 residues. Germline CDR1 SGDLS, CDR2 YYNGEE. CDR3: CASSVATSGGQGPNTIYF. For the CDR3, the DNA is TGTGCCAGCAGCGTAGCTACTTCGGGGGGACAGGGTCCTAACACCATATATTTT.

This chain joins TRBV6-6 and TRBJ1-2, with 8 positions matching TRBD1. Germline V gene data show CDR1 as MNHNY and CDR2 as SVGAGI (reference sequence). V dropped 6 bases and J dropped 6; count of bases not matched to a gene: 15. The CDR3 sequence is 16 residues long. The CDR3 spells CASSHGTGDLRDGYTF. The CDR3 DNA is TGTGCCAGCAGCCACGGGACAGGTGATTTAAGGGATGGCTACACCTTC.

The chain combines TRBV28 with TRBJ1-4; 7 bases agree with TRBD1. This CDR3 is 15 amino acids long. Trimming at V came to 4 bases and at J to 11 bases, leaving 13 bases not matched to a gene. Germline CDR1 is MDHEN and CDR2 is SYDVKM. The DNA for the CDR3 is TGTGCCAGCAGTTCCTCTCGACAGGGTCGAGAGAAACTGTTTTTT. Translation gives CASSSSRQGREKLFF.

The V and J genes are TRBV2 and TRBJ2-7, with a possible D match to TRBD1 (6 bases). This CDR3 spans 14 amino acids. Germline assignment: CDR1 SNHLY and CDR2 FYNNEI. Trimming removed 4 bases from V and 4 bases from J, with 14 bases in between. In DNA, the CDR3 is TGTGCCAGCAGTGTGCAGGGGAAAGGGTACGAGCAGTACTTC. It translates to CASSVQGKGYEQYF.

The table lists this clone with a count of one. V is TRBV2 and J is TRBJ2-5, with D possibly TRBD2 on 6 matching bases. CDR1 is SNHLY, CDR2 FYNNEI, per germline. V lost 6 bases and J 5 bases, leaving 22 bases between the germline ends. The CDR3 covers 16 residues. The CDR3 is CASRVMEGRARETQYF. CDR3 DNA sequence: TGTGCCAGCAGAGTGATGGAGGGCAGGGCAAGGGAGACCCAGTACTTC.

The CDR3 region is CASSGRDRATEAFF. Here the CDR3 DNA reads TGTGCCAGCAGCGGACGGGACAGGGCCACTGAAGCTTTCTTT. The genes are TRBV3-1 (or the pseudogene TRBV3-2) and TRBJ1-1, with 9 bases lining up with TRBD1. With V trimmed by 5 bases and J by 4 bases, 5 bases remained unmatched. The germline CDR1 and CDR2 sequences are LGHDT and YNNKEL (reference sequence). This CDR3 comprises 14 residues.

The rearrangement joins TRBV28 to TRBJ2-7; D call uncertain. Per germline, CDR1 MDHEN and CDR2 SYDVKM. The V end lost 7 bases, the J end lost 3 bases, and 16 bases lay between the germline ends. CDR3 length equals 14 residues. CDR3 sequence (DNA): TGTGCCAGCACCCCCGAGTCGCATTACTACGAGCAGTACTTC. Translating it yields CASTPESHYYEQYF.

The chain recombines TRBV5-8 with TRBJ1-6; D uncertain. Trimming took off 2 bases at V and 10 bases at J, with 13 bases between the two ends. The CDR3 is 14 residues long. The germline gives CDR1 SGHTS, CDR2 YDEGEE. The DNA for the CDR3 is TGTGCCAGCAGCTTTCGGACTACAAACTCACCCCTCCACTTT. It yields the protein CASSFRTTNSPLHF.

The J gene is TRBJ1-1, the V gene TRBV6-6; possible D gene TRBD1, 5 bases. Per the germline V gene, CDR1 is MNHNY and CDR2 is SVGAGI (reference sequence). There are 14 residues in the CDR3. The V gene lost 3 bases and the J gene lost 1 base, with 9 bases spanning the gap. This CDR3 is CASSYSDRNTEAFF. CDR3 nucleotide sequence: TGTGCCAGCAGTTATTCCGACAGGAACACTGAAGCTTTCTTT.

V gene TRBV18 combines with J gene TRBJ1-2; 9 bases fit TRBD1. V shed 2 bases and J 5 bases; nucleotides not matched to a gene: 6. Germline V gene sequence: CDR1 KGHSH, CDR2 LQKENI. The length of the CDR3 is 15 residues. CDR3 coding DNA: TGTGCCAGCTCACCAACGACAGGGGGGGAGTATGGCTACACCTTC. Encoded protein: CASSPTTGGEYGYTF.

The chain employs TRBV2 and TRBJ2-2, with a tentative D call TRBD1 (6 bases). Germline values: CDR1 SNHLY, CDR2 FYNNEI. CDR3 length: 13 residues. Deletions cut 6 bases from V and 6 bases from J, with 11 bases between. CDR3 DNA sequence: TGTGCCAGCAGAGACCGACAGGCCGGGGAGCTGTTTTTT. As protein: CASRDRQAGELFF.

The V and J genes are TRBV5-3 and TRBJ2-3, with TRBD2 matching over 10 bases. TRBV5-3 is noted as an ORF with a role that remains uncertain. The CDR3 loop spans 19 amino acids. V gave up 5 bases and J gave up 3 bases; unmatched junction bases: 18. CDR3 nucleotides: TGTGCCAGAAGTCCTTGTATCCCGGGTAGCGGGGGGAATACAGATACGCAGTATTTT. It yields the protein CARSPCIPGSGGNTDTQYF.

The chain couples TRBV4-1 to TRBJ2-3; D gene ambiguous. From germline, CDR1 is MGHRA and CDR2 YSYEKL. The germline V and J ends were trimmed by 4 bases and 6 bases, with 14 bases remaining between them. The CDR3 consists of 14 residues. The CDR3 region has the DNA TGCGCCAGCAGCCCCGGAGAACTATGGGATACGCAGTATTTT. This encodes CASSPGELWDTQYF.

The V and J genes are TRBV4-2 and TRBJ2-7, with a possible D match to TRBD2 (5 bases). V was clipped by 0 bases and J by 4 bases, with 25 bases between them. The CDR3 is made up of 19 amino acids. Germline CDR1 reads LGHNA; CDR2 reads YNFKEQ. This chain's CDR3 is CASSQDNYLVGPSGYEQYF. The CDR3 nucleotides read TGTGCCAGCAGCCAAGATAATTATTTAGTAGGGCCATCGGGGTACGAGCAGTACTTC.

This clone has more than one count but fewer than ten. The rearrangement links TRBV30 to TRBJ1-2, with D tentatively TRBD1 (5 bases). Germline CDR1 GTSNPN, CDR2 SVGIG (reference sequence). The CDR3 contains 13 residues. V shed 5 bases and J shed 6 bases, with 16 bases lying between them. DNA for the CDR3: TGTGCCTGGGGCCGGGGGTCAGGGAATGGCTACACCTTC. Its protein product is CAWGRGSGNGYTF.

The chain couples TRBV7-6 to TRBJ2-7, with TRBD1 matching over 7 bases. CDR1 and CDR2 from the germline V gene are SGHVS and FNYEAQ. Trimming at V came to 5 bases and at J to 3 bases, leaving 7 bases not matched to a gene. This CDR3 comprises 14 residues. CDR3 in amino acids: CASSPQGVLYEQYF. The CDR3 DNA sequence: TGTGCCAGCAGCCCTCAGGGGGTACTCTACGAGCAGTACTTC.

This chain uses TRBV30 with TRBJ2-4, with 11 bases identical to TRBD1. Germline trimming cut 1 base from V and 7 bases from J; bases unmatched to any gene: 3. This CDR3 comprises 14 residues. The germline V gene encodes CDR1 GTSNPN and CDR2 SVGIG (reference sequence). CDR3 sequence: CAWSGGTGGNIQYF. CDR3 sequence (DNA): TGTGCCTGGAGTGGAGGGACAGGGGGGAACATTCAGTACTTC.

The CDR3 DNA sequence: TGTGCCAGCGTTATGTCCCCCTATGAAAAACTGTTTTTT. It specifies CASVMSPYEKLFF. The genes are TRBV6-5 and TRBJ1-4; D call uncertain. This CDR3 has 13 amino acids. The V gene lost 8 bases and the J gene lost 6 bases, with 13 bases spanning the gap. Germline V gene sequence: CDR1 MNHEY, CDR2 SVGAGI.

This sequence joins TRBV6-2 or TRBV6-3 and TRBJ2-7; the D is unclear. The CDR3 loop spans 13 amino acids. The germline V gene has CDR1 MNHEY and CDR2 SVGEGT. Trimming took off 2 bases at V and 4 bases at J, with 9 bases between the two ends. CDR3 in DNA: TGTGCCAGCAGTTACGTTGTATTGTACGAGCAGTACTTC. This gives the protein CASSYVVLYEQYF.